Listed here are 21 T cell receptor beta chains from one sample, sequenced in a study of shared clonotypes between healthy human individuals. Profiling relied on immunoSEQ multiplex PCR, and the TCRdb table lists in-frame clones only, not all of them. The sample has fewer than 800,000 clones; approximately 90% are singletons. Positive CCR7 selection of CD45RO-negative cells yielded the naive CD8 cells, and terminally differentiated effector memory CD45RA+ cells were excluded. Sequenced: naive CD8+ T cells sorted from blood. The receptor source for this set is a man aged 25-45 years in good health.

The chain has TRBV14 and TRBJ1-2; D gene ambiguous. The germline V gene encodes CDR1 SGHDN and CDR2 FVKESK. The ends were cut back, 0 bases at V and 9 bases at J, with 17 bases in the middle. The CDR3 length is 15 residues. CDR3 DNA: TGTGCCAGCAGCCAAGACGCGGGAATTCAAGGTCGCTACACCTTC. The encoded protein is CASSQDAGIQGRYTF.

There are many counts of this clone. In the same sample, other DNA sequences code for this CDR3. This chain uses TRBV28 with TRBJ2-3; D is ambiguous. Trimming took off 6 bases at V and 5 bases at J, with 12 bases between the two ends. The CDR3 extends over 13 amino acids. Germline-derived CDR1 and CDR2 are MDHEN and SYDVKM. The CDR3 region is CASRNPRIDTQYF. CDR3 DNA sequence: TGTGCCAGCAGAAACCCCCGGATAGATACGCAGTATTTT. Filled out from reference TRBV28 and TRBJ2-3, the complete variable domain reads DVKVTQSSRYLVKRTGEKVFLECVQDMDHENMFWYRQDPGLGLRLIYFSYDVKMKEKGDIPEGYSVSREKKERFSLILESASTNQTSMYLCASRNPRIDTQYFGPGTRLTVL.

As concerns this clone: The same CDR3 can be traced to other DNA sequences in this sample. The gene calls are TRBV5-4 and TRBJ2-7, with D possibly TRBD2 on 5 matching bases. Germline V gene data show CDR1 as SGHNT and CDR2 as YYREEE (reference sequence). The CDR3 loop spans 13 amino acids. V gave up 4 bases and J gave up 0 bases, with 8 bases separating them. The CDR3 is CASSSRDSYEQYF. Written as DNA, the CDR3 is TGTGCCAGCAGCAGCCGGGACTCCTACGAGCAGTACTTC.

This clone has only a few counts. This rearrangement joins TRBV11-2 to TRBJ2-1; 11 bases are shared with TRBD2. Germline-derived CDR1 and CDR2 are SGHAT and FQNNGV. The CDR3 runs to 14 residues. V lost 7 bases and J lost 4; bases outside the gene matches: 3. The CDR3 region is CASIGLAGYNEQFF. The CDR3 DNA is TGTGCCAGCATAGGACTAGCGGGTTACAATGAGCAGTTCTTC. Full variable domain (outside the CDR3, taken from reference TRBV11-2 and TRBJ2-1): EAGVAQSPRYKIIEKRQSVAFWCNPISGHATLYWYQQILGQGPKLLIQFQNNGVVDDSQLPKDRFSAERLKGVDSTLKIQPAKLEDSAVYLCASIGLAGYNEQFFGPGTRLTVL.

The chain is built from TRBV27 and TRBJ1-1, with TRBD1 as a possible D gene (6 bases). The CDR3 runs to 11 residues. V lost 6 bases, J lost 7 bases, and 9 bases lay in between. Germline-derived CDR1 and CDR2 are MNHEY and SMNVEV (reference sequence). Here the CDR3 DNA reads TGTGCCAGCAGCACAGGGCGTGAAGCTTTCTTT. It translates to CASSTGREAFF.

This clone was picked up one time. J is TRBJ1-1 and V is TRBV11-2; 8 nucleotides agree with TRBD1. The CDR3 is 15 residues long. V trimming: 3 bases; J trimming: 1 base; junction bases outside the gene matches: 4. Looked up from germline, CDR1 is SGHAT and CDR2 is FQNNGV. CDR3 in DNA: TGTGCCAGCAGCTTGGGTCAGGGGGCGAACACTGAAGCTTTCTTT. Translated, it gives CASSLGQGANTEAFF.

This rearrangement joins TRBV6-4 to TRBJ1-1, with D maybe TRBD1 (6 bases). This CDR3 comprises 14 residues. CDR1 MRHNA and CDR2 SNTAGT come from the germline V gene. Trimming shortened V by 4 bases and J by 5 bases, and 14 bases separated the two germline ends. The CDR3 nucleotides read TGTGCCAGCAGTGTCGGTCAGGGGCAAACTGAAGCTTTCTTT. Translated, it gives CASSVGQGQTEAFF.

This rearrangement joins TRBV11-2 to TRBJ2-5; 10 nucleotides align to TRBD2. The germline CDR1 and CDR2 sequences are SGHAT and FQNNGV. The CDR3 runs 19 residues. The ends lost 1 base at V and 5 bases at J; junction bases unmatched: 16. The CDR3 DNA sequence: TGTGCCAGCAGCTTAGTACTAGCGGGATCCGCCCTCGGGGAGGAGACCCAGTACTTC. Residues: CASSLVLAGSALGEETQYF.

The CDR3 DNA reads as TGTGCCAGCAGCTTATTTTCGGCCGAGCAGTACTTC. It encodes CASSLFSAEQYF. The chain couples TRBV5-4 to TRBJ2-7; D call uncertain. The germline CDR1 and CDR2 sequences are SGHNT and YYREEE (reference sequence). The length of the CDR3 is 12 residues. The V end was cut by 2 bases, the J end by 6 bases, with 9 bases between.

A single count supports this clone. This chain connects TRBV11-2 to TRBJ2-7; D is uncertain. Trimming removed 4 bases at V and 4 bases at J, with 14 bases between. CDR1 SGHAT and CDR2 FQNNGV come from the germline V gene. This CDR3 contains 14 residues. The DNA of the CDR3 is TGTGCCAGCAGCTCTGGAGAAGAGCGTTACGAGCAGTACTTC. This codes for CASSSGEERYEQYF.

For the CDR3, the DNA is TGCAGCGTTGAAGAGCCAGCCCCAGGACGGGAGTGGCAAGAGACCCAGTACTTC. Its protein is CSVEEPAPGREWQETQYF. The V and J genes are TRBV29-1 and TRBJ2-5, with a possible D match to TRBD2 (6 bases). The CDR3 sequence is 18 residues long. Germline V CDR1 and CDR2: SQVTM, ANQGSEA. Trimming removed 0 bases at V and 2 bases at J, with 22 bases between.

On this clone itself: With a far larger clone one base away, a read error is the likely cause. This chain uses TRBV7-9 with TRBJ2-1; D is undetermined. Germline V lookup: CDR1 SEHNR, CDR2 FQNEAQ (reference sequence). This CDR3 has 12 amino acids. V was cut by 1 base and J by 12 bases, with 10 bases left in between. The CDR3 sequence: CASSLEVTLQFF. For the CDR3, the DNA is TGTGCCAGCAGCTTAGAGGTCACTTTGCAGTTCTTC.

The chain employs TRBV27 and TRBJ2-3; tentative D call: TRBD1 (5 bases). Trimming took 6 bases from V and 4 from J, leaving 14 bases between them. The CDR3 is made up of 14 amino acids. Germline V gene sequence: CDR1 MNHEY, CDR2 SMNVEV (reference sequence). The chain's CDR3 is CASRILSGSDTQYF. CDR3 DNA sequence: TGTGCCAGCAGGATCTTGTCAGGGTCAGATACGCAGTATTTT.

V gene TRBV6-5 combines with J gene TRBJ2-7; 7 nucleotides line up with TRBD2. V gave up 0 bases and J gave up 4 bases; unmatched junction bases: 6. The CDR3 contains 15 residues. CDR1 is MNHEY and CDR2 is SVGAGI in the germline V gene. CDR3 protein: CASSYSPAGTYEQYF. CDR3 coding DNA: TGTGCCAGCAGTTACTCCCCAGCGGGAACATACGAGCAGTACTTC.

The chain links TRBV10-1 to TRBJ2-2; D is unresolved. From germline, CDR1 is WNHNN and CDR2 SYGVQD (reference sequence). The CDR3 totals 14 residues. Trimming stripped 4 bases from V and 1 base from J, with 7 bases between. CDR3 nucleotides: TGCGCCAGCAGTGGGCAGAAGAACACCGGGGAGCTGTTTTTT. It translates to CASSGQKNTGELFF.

This chain uses TRBV30 with TRBJ2-3; tentative D call: TRBD1 (5 bases). This CDR3 spans 14 amino acids. Germline CDR1 reads GTSNPN; CDR2 reads SVGIG (reference sequence). V lost 0 bases and J 2 bases, leaving 9 bases between the germline ends. DNA of the CDR3: TGTGCCTGGAGTGTTGGGGCAGACACAGATACGCAGTATTTT. It is translated as CAWSVGADTDTQYF. Looking up the rest from reference TRBV30 and TRBJ2-3 gives the full variable domain: SQTIHQWPATLVQPVGSPLSLECTVEGTSNPNLYWYRQAAGRGLQLLFYSVGIGQISSEVPQNLSASRPQDRQFILSSKKLLLSDSGFYLCAWSVGADTDTQYFGPGTRLTVL.

The rearrangement links TRBV28 to TRBJ2-7; TRBD2 might be the D (5 bases). V was clipped by 8 bases and J by 5 bases, with 22 bases between them. The V gene's germline CDR1 is MDHEN and CDR2 SYDVKM. This CDR3 contains 15 residues. Here the CDR3 reads CASFTPSGSPHEQYF. The DNA for the CDR3 is TGTGCCAGCTTTACGCCGTCGGGGTCCCCCCACGAGCAGTACTTC.

The chain uses TRBV7-8 and TRBJ2-7, with 10 bases lining up with TRBD2. Germline V gene lookup returns CDR1 SGHVS and CDR2 FQNEAQ. Unmatched junction bases numbered 10, after V lost 8 bases and J lost 3 bases. The CDR3 contains 15 residues. CDR3 bases: TGTGCCAGCTCCGGGGAACTAGCGGGAAACTACGAGCAGTACTTC. This gives the protein CASSGELAGNYEQYF.

Comment on this clone: Other DNA sequences from this sample encode an identical CDR3 as well. The gene calls are TRBV11-2 and TRBJ2-7; D may be TRBD2 (5 bases). This CDR3 contains 13 residues. Trimming took 0 bases from V and 4 from J, leaving 7 bases between them. Per germline, CDR1 SGHAT and CDR2 FQNNGV. The CDR3 DNA reads as TGTGCCAGCAGCTTAGATCGGGGTTACGAGCAGTACTTC. Its translation is CASSLDRGYEQYF. The full variable domain, its missing parts supplied by reference TRBV11-2 and TRBJ2-7, is EAGVAQSPRYKIIEKRQSVAFWCNPISGHATLYWYQQILGQGPKLLIQFQNNGVVDDSQLPKDRFSAERLKGVDSTLKIQPAKLEDSAVYLCASSLDRGYEQYFGPGTRLTVT.

V gene TRBV5-3 combines with J gene TRBJ2-2; D is unresolved. TRBV5-3 has ORF status, its function being uncertain. Trimming removed 7 bases from V and 1 base from J, with 11 bases in between. This CDR3 comprises 14 residues. The CDR3 loop is CARLFGGNTGELFF. The CDR3 DNA reads TGTGCCAGACTCTTTGGCGGGAACACCGGGGAGCTGTTTTTT.

This rearrangement joins TRBV7-2 to TRBJ2-1; the D is unclear. V was cut by 8 bases and J by 0 bases, with 14 bases left in between. This CDR3 has 15 amino acids. The V gene's germline CDR1 is SGHTA and CDR2 FQGNSA. The CDR3 sequence is CASLVGPSSYNEQFF. The DNA for the CDR3 is TGTGCCAGCTTAGTGGGCCCGAGCTCCTACAATGAGCAGTTCTTC.